The 26 T cell receptor beta chains below were found in one sample sequenced in a study of control samples from healthy donors and cancer patients. Sequencing used immunoSEQ multiplex PCR; TCRdb keeps in-frame clones, though not all of them. The sample yields about 98,000 clones, roughly four fifths seen once. The specimen sequenced was blood. These receptors were obtained from a man between 60 and 75 years old in good health.

This clone has a handful of counts. This sequence joins TRBV30 and TRBJ1-2; tentative D call: TRBD1 (6 bases). Trimming pared 3 bases from V and 8 bases from J, leaving 16 bases between. Germline CDR1 GTSNPN, CDR2 SVGIG (reference sequence). CDR3 length equals 13 residues. CDR3 DNA: TGTGCCTGGAGGGACAGCCCGGGGAAGGGCTACACCTTC. Residues: CAWRDSPGKGYTF.

The CDR3 DNA reads as TGTGCCAGCAGCCCAAAGTTGGGCACCTACGAGCAGTACTTC. It translates to CASSPKLGTYEQYF. The chain combines TRBV3-1 (or the pseudogene TRBV3-2) with TRBJ2-7; no clear D. This CDR3 spans 14 amino acids. Germline CDR1 is LGHDT and CDR2 is YNNKEL (reference sequence). V lost 4 bases to trimming and J lost 2 bases, with 12 bases between them.

The chain uses TRBV15 and TRBJ2-7; 7 positions match TRBD2. The CDR3 spans 15 residues. Germline values: CDR1 LNHNV, CDR2 YYDKDF (reference sequence). The V segment lost 0 bases and the J segment 7 bases; nucleotides outside the gene matches: 9. The CDR3 is CATSRDRGLVQEQYF. The CDR3 DNA is TGTGCCACCAGCAGAGACAGAGGACTAGTGCAAGAGCAGTACTTC.

The rearrangement uses TRBV12-3 or TRBV12-4 and TRBJ1-2; the D is unclear. The CDR3 loop spans 11 amino acids. Trimming removed 5 bases at V and 0 bases at J, with 1 base between. This CDR3 reads CASSPNYGYTF. As DNA, the CDR3 is TGTGCCAGCAGTCCTAACTATGGCTACACCTTC.

This clone showed up just once. The gene calls are TRBV5-6 and TRBJ2-1, with 11 bases lining up with TRBD2. CDR1 is SGHDT and CDR2 is YYEEEE in the germline V gene. This CDR3 comprises 16 residues. Trimming removed 2 bases from V and 9 bases from J; junction bases left unmatched: 10. CDR3 in amino acids: CASSFLVSGRASEQFF. DNA of the CDR3: TGTGCCAGCAGCTTCCTCGTTAGCGGGAGGGCCAGTGAGCAGTTCTTC.

This clone came up a few times. V usage is TRBV30 and J usage is TRBJ1-2, with D maybe TRBD1 (5 bases). V lost 6 bases to trimming and J lost 8 bases, with 16 bases between them. Germline CDR1 and CDR2: GTSNPN and SVGIG (reference sequence). The length of the CDR3 is 12 residues. CDR3 residues: CACEPGDQGYTF. The CDR3 coding sequence is TGTGCCTGTGAACCGGGGGACCAGGGCTACACCTTC.

This chain uses TRBV5-6 with TRBJ2-3, with 8 bases aligning to TRBD2. Germline V gives CDR1 SGHDT, CDR2 YYEEEE. J gave up 6 bases and V 0 bases, and 6 bases lay outside the gene matches. The length of the CDR3 is 15 residues. DNA for the CDR3: TGTGCCAGCAGCTTGGCAGCGGGAGCCCGGGATACGCAGTATTTT. This encodes CASSLAAGARDTQYF.

The chain combines TRBV28 with TRBJ2-6; D is ambiguous. The CDR3 has 16 residues. Germline CDR1 and CDR2: MDHEN and SYDVKM. The ends were cut back, 0 bases at V and 3 bases at J, with 9 bases in the middle. CDR3 region: CASSLWGSNGANVLTF. CDR3 bases: TGTGCCAGCAGTTTATGGGGCTCCAATGGGGCCAACGTCCTGACTTTC. The full variable domain, with the rest looked up from reference TRBV28 and TRBJ2-6, is DVKVTQSSRYLVKRTGEKVFLECVQDMDHENMFWYRQDPGLGLRLIYFSYDVKMKEKGDIPEGYSVSREKKERFSLILESASTNQTSMYLCASSLWGSNGANVLTFGAGSRLTVL.

Concerning this clone itself: Sequence at one end of the junction differs from germline and may be a read error. The J gene is TRBJ1-5, the V gene TRBV28; no definite D call. The CDR3 spans 14 residues. Germline V CDR1 and CDR2: MDHEN, SYDVKM. CDR3 sequence: CASSHGQSSQPQHF. DNA of the CDR3: TGTGCCAGCAGTCATGGGCAGAGCAGTCAGCCCCAGCATTTT.

This chain uses TRBV4-2 with TRBJ2-1; 8 nucleotides line up with TRBD2. In germline, CDR1 is LGHNA, CDR2 YNFKEQ. The CDR3 spans 17 residues. V was pared by 0 bases and J by 3 bases, with 7 bases of the junction left unmatched. This CDR3 reads CASSQEPMTSVYNEQFF. CDR3 sequence (DNA): TGTGCCAGCAGCCAAGAGCCCATGACTAGCGTCTACAATGAGCAGTTCTTC.

The chain carries TRBV5-8 and TRBJ2-7; 8 nucleotides match TRBD1. The length of the CDR3 is 16 residues. Losses at the gene ends were 0 bases for V and 4 bases for J; bases not matched to a gene: 9. CDR1 and CDR2 from the germline V gene are SGHTS and YDEGEE. The CDR3 bases are TGTGCCAGCAGCTTGGGGACAGGGAACAGGATTTACGAGCAGTACTTC. This codes for CASSLGTGNRIYEQYF.

V and J are TRBV11-2 and TRBJ2-2, with D possibly matching TRBD2 (6 bases). The CDR3 is made up of 16 amino acids. Germline CDR1 and CDR2: SGHAT and FQNNGV. V was pared by 5 bases and J by 4 bases, with 17 bases between. CDR3 DNA sequence: TGTGCCAGCAGCCCCCGCTGGCAGGGAGGCACCGGGGAGCTGTTTTTT. Translating gives CASSPRWQGGTGELFF. The entire variable domain, with the rest obtained from reference TRBV11-2 and TRBJ2-2, is as follows: EAGVAQSPRYKIIEKRQSVAFWCNPISGHATLYWYQQILGQGPKLLIQFQNNGVVDDSQLPKDRFSAERLKGVDSTLKIQPAKLEDSAVYLCASSPRWQGGTGELFFGEGSRLTVL.

This clone was counted once. This chain uses TRBV28 with TRBJ2-7; no definite D call. V was cut by 5 bases and J by 1 base, with 15 bases left in between. In germline, CDR1 is MDHEN, CDR2 SYDVKM. The CDR3 extends over 15 amino acids. The DNA of the CDR3 is TGTGCCAGCAGTGTAGGTGGTTTCCAGTCCTACGAGCAGTACTTC. The encoded protein is CASSVGGFQSYEQYF. Combining the CDR3 with reference TRBV28 and TRBJ2-7 gives the whole variable domain DVKVTQSSRYLVKRTGEKVFLECVQDMDHENMFWYRQDPGLGLRLIYFSYDVKMKEKGDIPEGYSVSREKKERFSLILESASTNQTSMYLCASSVGGFQSYEQYFGPGTRLTVT.

This chain connects TRBV5-1 to TRBJ1-5; D not resolved. Germline-derived CDR1 and CDR2 are SGHRS and YFSETQ. The V end was cut by 0 bases, the J end by 0 bases, with 7 bases between. The CDR3 is 15 residues long. The CDR3 bases are TGCGCCAGCAGCTTGGGCGGCTTTAGCAATCAGCCCCAGCATTTT. Protein sequence: CASSLGGFSNQPQHF.

The rearrangement joins TRBV5-1 to TRBJ1-6, with 11 bases matching TRBD1. The CDR3 consists of 17 residues. The V gene end was trimmed by 3 bases and the J gene end by 7 bases; junction bases not matched to a gene: 9. Per germline, CDR1 SGHRS and CDR2 YFSETQ. The CDR3 region is CASSSGTGGSHNSPLHF. The CDR3 coding sequence is TGCGCCAGCAGCTCAGGGACAGGGGGTTCACACAATTCACCCCTCCACTTT.

The chain links TRBV5-5 to TRBJ1-4; tentatively, D is TRBD1 (6 bases). The CDR3 consists of 15 residues. V lost 4 bases and J lost 6, with 16 bases in between. CDR1 is SGHKS and CDR2 is YYEKEE in the germline V gene (reference sequence). The CDR3 bases are TGTGCCAGCAGCCCCGGGACAACGGTTTATGAAAAACTGTTTTTT. Translation gives CASSPGTTVYEKLFF.

The chain has TRBV28 and TRBJ1-1; D not certain. Per germline, CDR1 MDHEN and CDR2 SYDVKM. The CDR3 sequence is 14 residues long. V lost 2 bases to trimming and J lost 5 bases, with 12 bases between them. For the CDR3, the DNA is TGTGCCAGCAGTTTACTAGGAGGCGGTACTGAAGCTTTCTTT. This sequence encodes CASSLLGGGTEAFF.

This clone was detected a few times. The chain links TRBV4-1 to TRBJ1-6; 8 bases map to TRBD1. The V gene's germline CDR1 is MGHRA and CDR2 YSYEKL. The CDR3 covers 15 residues. The V gene end was trimmed by 4 bases and the J gene end by 8 bases; junction bases not matched to a gene: 7. The CDR3 bases are TGCGCCAGCAGCCTCCGGACAGGGAGTGATTCACCCCTCCACTTT. Residues: CASSLRTGSDSPLHF.

This sequence joins TRBV5-4 and TRBJ2-7; D is possibly TRBD2 (5 bases). The CDR3 has 14 amino acids. Trimming left V 5 bases short and J 4 bases short, with 16 bases between. Germline assignment: CDR1 SGHNT and CDR2 YYREEE (reference sequence). This CDR3 is CASRQWGGGYEQYF. CDR3 sequence (DNA): TGTGCCAGCAGACAATGGGGTGGAGGATACGAGCAGTACTTC.

The gene calls are TRBV6-4 and TRBJ2-3; TRBD2 is a possible D gene (5 bases). This CDR3 contains 15 residues. V was trimmed by 5 bases and J by 2 bases, leaving 14 bases between them. The V gene's germline CDR1 is MRHNA and CDR2 SNTAGT. For the CDR3, the DNA is TGTGCCAGCAGTACCTTGGCGGGTTCCACAGATACGCAGTATTTT. This translates into CASSTLAGSTDTQYF.

This chain uses TRBV10-3 with TRBJ2-3, with TRBD1 matching over 7 bases. The germline gives CDR1 ENHRY, CDR2 SYGVKD. The CDR3 extends over 15 amino acids. The ends lost 4 bases at V and 1 base at J; junction bases unmatched: 5. The CDR3 DNA reads TGTGCCATCAGTGGTAACAGGGGACGCACAGATACGCAGTATTTT. Its translation: CAISGNRGRTDTQYF.

The rearrangement uses TRBV7-9 and TRBJ2-3; D not certain. CDR3 length: 15 residues. The germline V gene encodes CDR1 SEHNR and CDR2 FQNEAQ (reference sequence). Trimming shortened V by 1 base and J by 0 bases, and 8 bases separated the two germline ends. The chain's CDR3 is CASSLVGPSTDTQYF. CDR3 DNA: TGTGCCAGCAGCTTAGTTGGCCCCAGCACAGATACGCAGTATTTT.

The chain is built from TRBV2 and TRBJ2-3; TRBD1 is a possible D gene (6 bases). The germline gives CDR1 SNHLY, CDR2 FYNNEI. The V gene lost 2 bases and the J gene lost 2 bases, with 11 bases spanning the gap. The CDR3 is 15 amino acids. CDR3 in DNA: TGTGCCAGCAGTGAACAGGGGACAACCACAGATACGCAGTATTTT. This translates into CASSEQGTTTDTQYF.

The chain recombines TRBV3-1 (or the pseudogene TRBV3-2) with TRBJ1-1; D remains unclear. This CDR3 has 13 residues. Germline loops: CDR1 LGHDT, CDR2 YNNKEL (reference sequence). Trimming pared 1 base from V and 1 base from J, leaving 4 bases between. The CDR3 coding sequence is TGTGCCAGCAGCCAAGGGGAGAACACTGAAGCTTTCTTT. This encodes CASSQGENTEAFF.

The rearrangement links TRBV4-1 to TRBJ1-3; TRBD1 agrees at 8 bases. The CDR3 runs to 15 residues. The junction had 1 base not matched to a gene; V was cut back by 2 bases and J by 1 base. Germline CDR1 and CDR2: MGHRA and YSYEKL. CDR3 bases: TGCGCCAGCAGCCAAACAGGGGGTTCTGGAAACACCATATATTTT. Translated: CASSQTGGSGNTIYF.

The V call is TRBV7-8, the J call TRBJ2-2, with TRBD2 identical over 9 bases. The V gene end was trimmed by 3 bases and the J gene end by 5 bases; junction bases not matched to a gene: 4. From germline, CDR1 is SGHVS and CDR2 FQNEAQ. The CDR3 is made up of 15 amino acids. The CDR3, as DNA: TGTGCCAGCAGCTTGCTGGCGGGGGGGACCGGGGAGCTGTTTTTT. Its translation is CASSLLAGGTGELFF.